The clone carrying this T cell receptor (beta chain) was counted ten times or more. What it binds is not known. From germline, CDR1 is MNHNS and CDR2 SASEGT. With 10 bases clipped from V and 2 bases from J, the junction kept 2 bases outside the gene matches. The CDR3 contains 12 residues. The data derive from a study of molecular identifiers for immune sequencing clone quantification. Whole-study context: Four portions were sequenced after RNA from approximately 22,000 or 94,000 naive CD8 cells was split five ways in replicates.

General study points: Barcode sharing among identical TCR molecules could make large clones appear smaller.

The sorting of naive CD8 T cells used the CD8+CD4-CCR7+CD45RA+ phenotype. Bulk TCR library preparation followed previously described methods with listed TCR primers. TCRdb used MiXCR to reprocess the PCR reads, holding one entry per CDR3 protein. This table holds under 600,000 distinct CDR3 sequences, about 25% found once. Source material: naive CD8+ T cells from blood, with Jurkat cell RNA spiked in. Subset in this sample: FACS-sorted CD8+CD4-CCR7+CD45RA+ naive T cells. The chain combines TRBV6-1 with TRBJ2-5, with TRBD1 matching 9 bases. The clonotype comes from a human donor in good health. Some libraries in this study had Jurkat cell RNA spiked in. The CDR3 sequence is CAIGQGQETQYF. CDR3 DNA: TGTGCCATTGGACAGGGGCAAGAGACCCAGTACTTC.